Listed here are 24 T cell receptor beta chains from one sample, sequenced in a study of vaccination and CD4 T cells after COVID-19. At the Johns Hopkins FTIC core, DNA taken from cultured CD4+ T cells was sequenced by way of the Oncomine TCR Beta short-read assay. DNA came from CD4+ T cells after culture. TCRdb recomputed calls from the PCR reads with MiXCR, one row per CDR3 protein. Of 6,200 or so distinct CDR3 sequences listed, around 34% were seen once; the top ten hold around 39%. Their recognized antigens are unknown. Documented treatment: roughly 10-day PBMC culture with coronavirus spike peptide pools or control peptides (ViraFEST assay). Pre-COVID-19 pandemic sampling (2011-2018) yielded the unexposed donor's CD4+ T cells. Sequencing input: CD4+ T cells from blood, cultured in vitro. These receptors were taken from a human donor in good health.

CDR3 loop: CSVPGGGANTGELFF. For the CDR3, the DNA is TGCAGCGTTCCTGGAGGGGGCGCGAACACCGGGGAGCTGTTTTTT. V is TRBV29-1 and J is TRBJ2-2; possible D gene TRBD1, 7 bases. This CDR3 spans 15 amino acids. V dropped 5 bases and J dropped 0 bases, with 13 bases sitting between them. Per germline, CDR1 SQVTM and CDR2 ANQGSEA.

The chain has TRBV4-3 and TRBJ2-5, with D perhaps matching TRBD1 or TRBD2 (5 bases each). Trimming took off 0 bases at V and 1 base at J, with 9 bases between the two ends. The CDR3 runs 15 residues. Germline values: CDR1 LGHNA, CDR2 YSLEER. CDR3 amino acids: CASSQDGTSQETQYF. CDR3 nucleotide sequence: TGCGCCAGCAGCCAAGATGGGACGAGCCAAGAGACCCAGTACTTC.

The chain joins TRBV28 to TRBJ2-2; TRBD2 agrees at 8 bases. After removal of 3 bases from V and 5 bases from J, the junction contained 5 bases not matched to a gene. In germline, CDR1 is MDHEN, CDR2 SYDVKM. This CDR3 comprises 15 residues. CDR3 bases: TGTGCCAGCAGTTTCCGGGAGGGCCGGACCGGGGAGCTGTTTTTT. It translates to CASSFREGRTGELFF.

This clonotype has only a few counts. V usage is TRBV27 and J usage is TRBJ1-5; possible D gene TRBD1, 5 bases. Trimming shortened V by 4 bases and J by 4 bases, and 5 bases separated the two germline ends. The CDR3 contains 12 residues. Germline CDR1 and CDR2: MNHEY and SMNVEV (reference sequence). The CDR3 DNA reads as TGTGCCAGCAGTTACAGGAATCAGCCCCAGCATTTT. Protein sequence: CASSYRNQPQHF.

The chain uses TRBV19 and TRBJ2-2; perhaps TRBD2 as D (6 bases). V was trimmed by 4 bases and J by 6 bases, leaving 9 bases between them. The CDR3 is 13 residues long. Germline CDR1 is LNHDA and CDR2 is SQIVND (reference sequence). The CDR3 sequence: CASSRLEAGELFF. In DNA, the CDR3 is TGTGCCAGTAGTAGACTAGAGGCCGGGGAGCTGTTTTTT. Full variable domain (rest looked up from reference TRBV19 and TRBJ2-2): DGGITQSPKYLFRKEGQNVTLSCEQNLNHDAMYWYRQDPGQGLRLIYYSQIVNDFQKGDIAEGYSVSREKKESFPLTVTSAQKNPTAFYLCASSRLEAGELFFGEGSRLTVL.

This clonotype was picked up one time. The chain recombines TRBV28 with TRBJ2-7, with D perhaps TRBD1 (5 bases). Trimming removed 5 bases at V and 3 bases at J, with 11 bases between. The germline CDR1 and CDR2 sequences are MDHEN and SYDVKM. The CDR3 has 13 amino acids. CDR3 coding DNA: TGTGCCAGCAGTCCGTACAGGATCTACGAGCAGTACTTC. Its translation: CASSPYRIYEQYF.

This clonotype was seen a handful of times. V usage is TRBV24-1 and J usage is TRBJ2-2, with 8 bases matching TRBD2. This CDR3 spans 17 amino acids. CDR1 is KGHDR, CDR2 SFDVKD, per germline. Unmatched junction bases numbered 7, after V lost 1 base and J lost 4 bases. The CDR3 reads CATSDLTSGFFTGELFF. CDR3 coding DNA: TGTGCCACCAGTGATTTAACTAGCGGATTCTTCACCGGGGAGCTGTTTTTT.

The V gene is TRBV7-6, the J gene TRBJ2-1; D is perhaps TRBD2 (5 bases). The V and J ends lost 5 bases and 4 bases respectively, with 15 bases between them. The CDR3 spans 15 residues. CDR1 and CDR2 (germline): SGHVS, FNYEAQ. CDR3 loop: CASSQDGIGYNEQFF. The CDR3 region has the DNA TGTGCCAGCAGCCAAGACGGGATCGGGTACAATGAGCAGTTCTTC.

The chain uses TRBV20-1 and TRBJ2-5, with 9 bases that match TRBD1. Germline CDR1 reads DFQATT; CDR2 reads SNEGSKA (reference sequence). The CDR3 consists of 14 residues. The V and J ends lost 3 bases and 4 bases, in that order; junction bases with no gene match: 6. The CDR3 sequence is CSARGQGFIETQYF. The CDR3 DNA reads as TGCAGTGCTAGGGGACAGGGTTTTATAGAGACCCAGTACTTC.

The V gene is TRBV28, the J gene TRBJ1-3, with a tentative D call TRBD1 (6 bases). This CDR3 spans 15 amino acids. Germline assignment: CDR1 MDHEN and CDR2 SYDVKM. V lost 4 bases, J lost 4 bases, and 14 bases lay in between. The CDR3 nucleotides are TGTGCCAGCAGTTACCCCTCAGGGGACGGAAACACCATATATTTT. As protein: CASSYPSGDGNTIYF. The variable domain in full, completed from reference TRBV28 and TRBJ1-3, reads DVKVTQSSRYLVKRTGEKVFLECVQDMDHENMFWYRQDPGLGLRLIYFSYDVKMKEKGDIPEGYSVSREKKERFSLILESASTNQTSMYLCASSYPSGDGNTIYFGEGSWLTVV.

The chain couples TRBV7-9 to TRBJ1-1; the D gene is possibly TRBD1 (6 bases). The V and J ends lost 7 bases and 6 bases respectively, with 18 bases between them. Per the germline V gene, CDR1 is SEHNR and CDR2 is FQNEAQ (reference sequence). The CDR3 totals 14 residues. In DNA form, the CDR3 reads TGTGCCAGCACCCCGGACAGAGAGCGCTCTGAAGCTTTCTTT. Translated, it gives CASTPDRERSEAFF.

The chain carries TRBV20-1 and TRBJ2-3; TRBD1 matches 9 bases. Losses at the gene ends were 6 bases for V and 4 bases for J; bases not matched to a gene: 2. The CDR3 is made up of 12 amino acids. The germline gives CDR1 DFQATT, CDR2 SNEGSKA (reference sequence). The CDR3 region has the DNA TGCAGTGCGGGACAGGGTTCAGATACGCAGTATTTT. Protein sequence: CSAGQGSDTQYF.

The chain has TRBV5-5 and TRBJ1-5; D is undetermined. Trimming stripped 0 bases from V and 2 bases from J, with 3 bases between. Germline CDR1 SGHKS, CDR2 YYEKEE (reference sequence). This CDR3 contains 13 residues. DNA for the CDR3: TGTGCCAGCAGCTTGGTGGGCAATCAGCCCCAGCATTTT. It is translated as CASSLVGNQPQHF.

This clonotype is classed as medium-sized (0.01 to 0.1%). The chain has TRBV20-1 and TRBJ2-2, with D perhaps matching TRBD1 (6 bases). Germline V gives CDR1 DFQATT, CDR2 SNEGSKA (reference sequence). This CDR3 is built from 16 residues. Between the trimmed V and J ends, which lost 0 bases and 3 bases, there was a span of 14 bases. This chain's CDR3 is CSARDLDKGDTGELFF. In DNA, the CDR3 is TGCAGTGCTAGAGACCTGGACAAGGGGGACACCGGGGAGCTGTTTTTT.

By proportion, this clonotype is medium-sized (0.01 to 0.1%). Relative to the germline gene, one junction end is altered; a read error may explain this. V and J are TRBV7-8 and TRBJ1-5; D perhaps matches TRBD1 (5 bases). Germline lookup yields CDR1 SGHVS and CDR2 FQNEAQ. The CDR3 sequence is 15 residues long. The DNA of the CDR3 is TGTGCCAGCAGCTTAGAGTTCGGGGCAAATCATCCCCAGCATTTT. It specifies CASSLEFGANHPQHF. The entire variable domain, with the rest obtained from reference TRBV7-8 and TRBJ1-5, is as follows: GAGVSQSPRYKVAKRGQDVALRCDPISGHVSLFWYQQALGQGPEFLTYFQNEAQLDKSGLPSDRFFAERPEGSVSTLKIQRTQQEDSAVYLCASSLEFGANHPQHFGDGTRLSIL.

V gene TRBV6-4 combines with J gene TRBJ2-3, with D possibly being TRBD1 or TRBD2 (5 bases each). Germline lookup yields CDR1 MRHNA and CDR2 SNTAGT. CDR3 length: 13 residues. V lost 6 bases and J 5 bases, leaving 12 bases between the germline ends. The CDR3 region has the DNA TGTGCCAGCAGCCGGGGCAAGGGAGATACGCAGTATTTT. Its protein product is CASSRGKGDTQYF.

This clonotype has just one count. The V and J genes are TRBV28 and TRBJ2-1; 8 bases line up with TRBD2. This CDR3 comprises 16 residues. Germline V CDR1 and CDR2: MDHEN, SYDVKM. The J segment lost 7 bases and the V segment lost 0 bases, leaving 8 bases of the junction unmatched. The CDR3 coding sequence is TGTGCCAGCAGTTTATGGTCCAGCGGGAGATGGAATGAGCAGTTCTTC. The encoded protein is CASSLWSSGRWNEQFF.

The CDR3 sequence: CASDRAGGSYEQYF. The CDR3 nucleotides read TGTGCCAGCGATCGGGCGGGAGGGTCCTACGAGCAGTACTTC. The chain recombines TRBV7-9 with TRBJ2-7, with 9 bases fitting TRBD2. Trimming took 8 bases from V and 1 from J; bases not matched to a gene: 6. This CDR3 has 14 amino acids. The V gene's germline CDR1 is SEHNR and CDR2 FQNEAQ (reference sequence).

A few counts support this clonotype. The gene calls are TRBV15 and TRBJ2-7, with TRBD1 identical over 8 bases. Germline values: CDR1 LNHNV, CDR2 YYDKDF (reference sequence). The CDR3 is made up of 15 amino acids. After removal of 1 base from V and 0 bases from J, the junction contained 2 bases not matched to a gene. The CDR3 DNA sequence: TGTGCCACCAGCAGAGGGGGACAGGACTCCTACGAGCAGTACTTC. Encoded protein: CATSRGGQDSYEQYF.

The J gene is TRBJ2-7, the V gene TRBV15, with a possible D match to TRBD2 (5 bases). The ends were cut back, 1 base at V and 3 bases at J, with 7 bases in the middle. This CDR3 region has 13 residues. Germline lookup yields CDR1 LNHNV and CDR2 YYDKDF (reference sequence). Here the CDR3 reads CATSRGRGYEQYF. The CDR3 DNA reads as TGTGCCACCAGCAGAGGTCGGGGCTACGAGCAGTACTTC.

CDR3: CATSRDLGVGETQYF. The CDR3 nucleotides read TGTGCCACCAGCAGAGATCTTGGGGTAGGAGAGACCCAGTACTTC. The V gene is TRBV15, the J gene TRBJ2-5, with D unclear. The CDR3 runs to 15 residues. The V end lost 0 bases, the J end lost 4 bases, and 12 bases lay between the germline ends. In germline, CDR1 is LNHNV, CDR2 YYDKDF (reference sequence).

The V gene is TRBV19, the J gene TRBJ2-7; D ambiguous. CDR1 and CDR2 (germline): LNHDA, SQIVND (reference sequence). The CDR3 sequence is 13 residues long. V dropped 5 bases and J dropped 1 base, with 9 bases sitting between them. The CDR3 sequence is CASSQHPSYEQYF. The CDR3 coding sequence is TGTGCCAGTAGTCAGCATCCTTCCTACGAGCAGTACTTC.

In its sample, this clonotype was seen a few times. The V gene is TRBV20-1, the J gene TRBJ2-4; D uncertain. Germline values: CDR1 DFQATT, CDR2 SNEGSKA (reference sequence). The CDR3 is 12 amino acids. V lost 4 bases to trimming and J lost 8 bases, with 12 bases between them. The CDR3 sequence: CSATRGQDIQYF. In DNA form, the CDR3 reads TGCAGTGCTACACGTGGCCAGGACATTCAGTACTTC.

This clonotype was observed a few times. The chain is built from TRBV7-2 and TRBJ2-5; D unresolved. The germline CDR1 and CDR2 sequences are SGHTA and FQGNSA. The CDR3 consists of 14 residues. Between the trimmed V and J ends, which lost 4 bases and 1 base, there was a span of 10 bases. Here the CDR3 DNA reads TGTGCCAGCAGCTCCAGTTTTTTCCAAGAGACCCAGTACTTC. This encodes CASSSSFFQETQYF. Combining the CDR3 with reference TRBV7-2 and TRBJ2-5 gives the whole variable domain GAGVSQSPSNKVTEKGKDVELRCDPISGHTALYWYRQSLGQGLEFLIYFQGNSAPDKSGLPSDRFSAERTGGSVSTLTIQRTQQEDSAVYLCASSSSFFQETQYFGPGTRLLVL.